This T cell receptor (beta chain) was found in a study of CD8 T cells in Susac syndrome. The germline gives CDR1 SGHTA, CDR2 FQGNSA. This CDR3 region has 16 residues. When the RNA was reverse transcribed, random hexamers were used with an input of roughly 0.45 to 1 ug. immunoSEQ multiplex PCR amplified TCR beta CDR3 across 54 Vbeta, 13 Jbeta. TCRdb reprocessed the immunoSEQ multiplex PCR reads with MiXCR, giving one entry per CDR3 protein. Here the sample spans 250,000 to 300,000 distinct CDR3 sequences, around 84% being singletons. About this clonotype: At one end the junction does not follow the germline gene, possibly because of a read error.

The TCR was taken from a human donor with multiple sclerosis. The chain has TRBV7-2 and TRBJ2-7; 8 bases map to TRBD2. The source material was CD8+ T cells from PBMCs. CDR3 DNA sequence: TGTGCCAGCAACTTAAGGAGCGGGAGTCCCCCCTACGAGCAGTACTTC. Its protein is CASNLRSGSPPYEQYF.